The TCR beta chain under discussion was sequenced for a study of beta chain features in type 1 diabetes. The authors reverse transcribed all of the isolated RNA, so sequencing captured expressed TCRB transcripts. The table came from immunoSEQ multiplex PCR; TCRdb's copy has only in-frame clones and leaves some out. The sample includes some 40,000 clones, approximately 49% seen only once; the top ten take 0.65% to 0.8%. Germline V gene sequence: CDR1 MNHEY, CDR2 SVGAGI. Trimming shortened V by 2 bases and J by 4 bases, and 6 bases separated the two germline ends. This CDR3 has 13 residues. This clonotype was obtained from a woman aged 18 to 35 in good health. This chain uses TRBV6-5 with TRBJ1-5; the D is unclear. Sequenced material: central memory CD4+ T cells from blood. For the CDR3, the DNA is TGTGCCAGCAGTTACGGGAGAAATCAGCCCCAGCATTTT. The encoded protein is CASSYGRNQPQHF.